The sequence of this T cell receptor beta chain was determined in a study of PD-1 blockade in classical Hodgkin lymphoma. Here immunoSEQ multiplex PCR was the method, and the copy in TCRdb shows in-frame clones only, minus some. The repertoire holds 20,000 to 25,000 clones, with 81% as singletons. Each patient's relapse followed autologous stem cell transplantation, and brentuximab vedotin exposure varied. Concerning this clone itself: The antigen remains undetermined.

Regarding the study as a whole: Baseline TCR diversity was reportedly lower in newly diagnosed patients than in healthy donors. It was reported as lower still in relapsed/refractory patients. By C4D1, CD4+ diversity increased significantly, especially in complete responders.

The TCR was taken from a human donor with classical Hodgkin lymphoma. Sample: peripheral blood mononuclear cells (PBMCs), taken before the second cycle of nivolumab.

The CDR3 reads CASSTLGSGSYEQYF. CDR3 in DNA: TGTGCCAGCAGTACTCTGGGTAGCGGGAGCTACGAGCAGTACTTC. The chain couples TRBV27 to TRBJ2-7; 9 bases align to TRBD2. The V gene's germline CDR1 is MNHEY and CDR2 SMNVEV (reference sequence). The CDR3 extends over 15 amino acids. The V gene end was trimmed by 5 bases and the J gene end by 3 bases; junction bases not matched to a gene: 8.